This T cell receptor (beta chain) is drawn from a study of regulatory T cells in long-lasting Graves disease. This sample's time point: persistent/refractory GD, antithyroid drugs over 5 years with positive TRAb. PBMCs were the source of the RNA used for TCR sequencing. V lost 3 bases to trimming and J lost 3 bases; unmatched junction nucleotides: 6. CDR3 length equals 14 residues. Germline V gene sequence: CDR1 SGDLS, CDR2 YYNGEE. CDR3 regions were amplified by Arm-PCR using iRepertoire HTBI primers to build TCR beta libraries. TCRdb used MiXCR to reprocess the multiplex PCR reads, holding one entry per CDR3 protein. The sample includes roughly 450,000 distinct CDR3 sequences, under 25% seen only once; the top ten take around 13%. In this sample, this clonotype turned up many times.

This clonotype originated in a female donor with Graves disease. The sequences come from peripheral blood mononuclear cells (PBMCs), collected when the disease was refractory, from a patient treated with antithyroid drugs. The chain couples TRBV9 to TRBJ2-7; 7 bases fit TRBD1. The CDR3 DNA reads TGTGCCAGCAGCGGAGGGGACAGCGACTACGAGCAGTACTTC. Its protein is CASSGGDSDYEQYF.